The rows below give T cell receptor beta chains drawn from one sample of a study of T-cell reconstitution after alpha-beta-depleted transplantation in children. TCRdb reprocessed the PCR reads via MiXCR and lists one record per CDR3 protein. The sample carries almost 500,000 distinct CDR3 sequences, 12% recorded once. The sample in question was PBMCs from the stem cell graft donor, obtained from the stem cell graft. All receptors derive from a human donor who donated a stem cell graft to a child with combined immunodeficiency. Each CDR3 is given with its conserved first and last residue. The D gene is left open where the match is weak. Clone size is stated in some rows and not others, as once, few, many or a class when expanded.

V: TRBV4-3; J: TRBJ2-7; size: .; D: .; DNA: TGCGCCAGCAGCCAAGATCAGCTAGGTGTCTACGAGCAGTACTTC; CDR3: CASSQDQLGVYEQYF
V: TRBV11-3; J: TRBJ1-1; size: .; D: TRBD1; DNA: TGTGCCAGCAGCCTACAAGGACAGGAAAACACTGAAGCTTTCTTT; CDR3: CASSLQGQENTEAFF
V: TRBV7-2; J: TRBJ2-5; size: .; D: .; DNA: TGTGCCAGCAGCTTATTCTGGCGCTCCCAAGAGGCCCAGTACTTC; CDR3: CASSLFWRSQEAQYF
V: TRBV28; J: TRBJ2-3; size: .; D: .; DNA: TGTGCCAGCAGTGAGAGGGGGGGCCAAGATACGCAGTATTTT; CDR3: CASSERGGQDTQYF
V: TRBV7-9; J: TRBJ1-1; size: many; D: .; DNA: TGTGCCAGCAGTAGCCCGACGGCGAACACTGAAGCTTTCTTT; CDR3: CASSSPTANTEAFF
V: TRBV6-1; J: TRBJ1-6; size: .; D: .; DNA: TGTGCCAGCAGCCCCTTAAGCCAGGGAGATAATTCACCCCTCCACTTT; CDR3: CASSPLSQGDNSPLHF
V: TRBV27; J: TRBJ2-3; size: many; D: TRBD2; DNA: TGTGCCAGCGGGGGACTAGCGGGCACAGATACGCAGTATTTT; CDR3: CASGGLAGTDTQYF
V: TRBV10-3; J: TRBJ2-2; size: many; D: TRBD2; DNA: TGTGCCATCAGGGGGACTAGCGGCACCGGGGAGCTGTTTTTT; CDR3: CAIRGTSGTGELFF
V: TRBV5-5; J: TRBJ2-3; size: .; D: TRBD2; DNA: TGTGCCAGCAGACCGACCCCCGGGGGACTACAAACCCCAGATACGCAGTATTTT; CDR3: CASRPTPGGLQTPDTQYF
V: TRBV29-1; J: TRBJ2-7; size: .; D: TRBD1; DNA: TGCAGCGTACCTGGACAGGGGCACGAGCAGTACTTC; CDR3: CSVPGQGHEQYF
V: TRBV7-9; J: TRBJ2-1; size: many; D: .; DNA: TGTGCCAGCAGCGGTACGTCGGGGAGATCCTACAATGAGCAGTTCTTC; CDR3: CASSGTSGRSYNEQFF
V: TRBV28; J: TRBJ2-3; size: few; D: TRBD1; DNA: TGTGCCAGCAGTAGGACAGGGGGCAGCACAGATACGCAGTATTTT; CDR3: CASSRTGGSTDTQYF
V: TRBV28; J: TRBJ1-4; size: many; D: TRBD1; DNA: TGTGCCAGCAGACTGGGGACAGGGGGCATCGCTAATGAAAAACTGTTTTTT; CDR3: CASRLGTGGIANEKLFF
V: TRBV2; J: TRBJ2-1; size: few; D: .; DNA: TGTGCCAGCAGTCCGCTCGGGGAGTTCTTC; CDR3: CASSPLGEFF